A single TCR beta chain is shown here with its context. Its target is unknown. Germline loops: CDR1 SNHLY, CDR2 FYNNEI. The CDR3 has 13 residues. Trimming removed 4 bases at V and 0 bases at J, with 6 bases between. This entry comes from a study of CD8+CD57+ T cells in acquired aplastic anemia. Study at large: On average, healthy donors gave about 11 million reads for CD4+ cells.

General study findings and limits: The same twenty-nine CD8+ CDR3 sequences occurred in patients and in controls.

Genomic DNA provided the template from which TCR beta VDJ and CDR3 profiles were obtained. One entry per CDR3 protein, called by TCRdb with MiXCR from the reads. There are 33,000 or so distinct CDR3 sequences in the sample; roughly three quarters occur only once, and approximately 24% lies in the top ten. This clonotype originated in a human donor in good health, serving as a control. Sequencing was done on a sample of sorted CD4+, CD8+, or CD8+CD57+ T cells (not recorded which) from PBMCs. J is TRBJ1-1 and V is TRBV2; D remains ambiguous. The DNA of the CDR3 is TGTGCCAGCAGTGGGTTCTTGAACACTGAAGCTTTCTTT. Residues: CASSGFLNTEAFF.